The present T cell receptor (beta chain) was sequenced within a study of cytomegalovirus exposure and HLA in healthy donors. This CDR3 spans 14 amino acids. Germline assignment: CDR1 SGHNT and CDR2 YENEEA. The V gene end was trimmed by 0 bases and the J gene end by 7 bases; junction bases not matched to a gene: 3. The primer mix had 60 Vbeta and 13 Jbeta primers. Repertoires were generated with immunoSEQ multiplex PCR, while TCRdb's copy carries only in-frame clones and drops some. This sample yields approximately 150,000 clones, of which approximately 80% are seen a single time; roughly 9.3% belongs to the top ten.

This TCR was sampled from a young man in good health and CMV-seropositive. Sequencing was performed on PBMCs. J is TRBJ2-1 and V is TRBV11-3, with 7 bases matching TRBD1. The CDR3 coding sequence is TGTGCCAGCAGCTTAGAAGGGGGCGAGAATGAGCAGTTCTTC. Its protein is CASSLEGGENEQFF.